This is a list of T cell receptor beta chains from one sample in a study of cytomegalovirus exposure and HLA in healthy donors. Produced via immunoSEQ multiplex PCR; TCRdb's table is partial and in-frame only. The table has some 150,000 clones, about three quarters seen once. Material for sequencing was PBMCs. The receptor source for this set is a woman aged 30 to 39 in good health and CMV-seronegative. CDR3s include the opening cysteine and the closing phenylalanine or tryptophan. The order of the fields is J gene, V gene, D gene, clone size, CDR3 protein, CDR3 DNA. A D gene is named only where the DNA matches it firmly. Size is omitted from some rows. Given values are once, few, many or a class for expanded clones.

>TRBJ2-1|TRBV6-1|TRBD1|NA
CASIPGDSSYNEQFF
TGTGCCAGCATCCCAGGGGACAGCTCCTACAATGAGCAGTTCTTC
>TRBJ1-1|TRBV28|NA|NA
CASSLLSAGDAFF
TGTGCCAGCAGTTTATTATCGGCAGGGGACGCTTTCTTT
>TRBJ1-3|TRBV2|NA|NA
CASRGPPTAGNTIYF
TGTGCCAGCAGAGGTCCTCCGACAGCTGGAAACACCATATATTTT
>TRBJ2-7|TRBV21-1|NA|few
CASQTGALYEQYF
TGTGCCAGCCAGACAGGGGCCCTTTACGAGCAGTACTTC
>TRBJ2-7|TRBV21-1|NA|NA
CASSKTGQGRHEQYF
TGTGCCAGCAGCAAGACTGGACAGGGGAGACACGAGCAGTACTTC
>TRBJ2-5|TRBV5-1|TRBD2|NA
CASSLSGLGETQYF
TGCGCCAGCAGCTTGTCAGGACTAGGGGAGACCCAGTACTTC
>TRBJ2-1|TRBV27|NA|NA
CASRAPRRRSEQFF
TGTGCCAGCAGGGCCCCGCGGAGGCGTAGTGAGCAGTTCTTC
>TRBJ2-3|TRBV18|TRBD2|NA
CASSPKLAGAGTDTQYF
TGTGCCAGCTCACCAAAACTAGCGGGAGCGGGGACAGATACGCAGTATTTT
>TRBJ1-4|TRBV25-1|TRBD1|NA
CASSAHRGTNEKLFF
TGTGCCAGCAGTGCCCACAGGGGCACTAATGAAAAACTGTTTTTT
>TRBJ2-5|TRBV20-1|NA|NA
CSAAQETQYF
TGCAGTGCCGCGCAAGAGACCCAGTACTTC
>TRBJ2-7|TRBV19|NA|once
CASSDFGRRDEQYF
TGTGCCAGTAGTGACTTTGGCCGTAGAGACGAGCAGTACTTC
>TRBJ1-2|TRBV9|NA|once
CASSGHSGYTF
TGTGCCAGCAGCGGGCACAGTGGCTACACCTTC
>TRBJ1-2|TRBV9|NA|NA
CASSESRRANYGYTF
TGTGCCAGCAGCGAGTCACGCAGGGCGAACTATGGCTACACCTTC
>TRBJ2-5|TRBV20-1|NA|NA
CSAGGAKTQYF
TGCAGTGCGGGAGGAGCAAAGACCCAGTACTTC
>TRBJ2-3|TRBV27|NA|NA
CASSSRGTDTQYF
TGTGCCAGCAGTTCAAGAGGCACAGATACGCAGTATTTT
>TRBJ2-2|TRBV5-4|NA|NA
CASSLVQSTGELFF
TGTGCCAGCAGCTTGGTCCAGTCCACCGGGGAGCTGTTTTTT
>TRBJ1-5|TRBV28|TRBD1|NA
CASSSTGVQPQHF
TGTGCCAGCAGTTCGACAGGGGTTCAGCCCCAGCATTTT
>TRBJ1-1|TRBV30|TRBD1|NA
CAWAFRTGRVTEAFF
TGTGCCTGGGCATTTCGGACAGGGAGGGTCACTGAAGCTTTCTTT
>TRBJ2-6|TRBV6-1|NA|NA
CASSDVQGGSGANVLTF
TGTGCCAGCAGTGATGTCCAGGGGGGCTCTGGGGCCAACGTCCTGACTTTC
>TRBJ1-1|TRBV7-8|NA|once
CASSLARVLYTEAFF
TGTGCCAGCAGCTTAGCTCGGGTCCTATACACTGAAGCTTTCTTT
>TRBJ1-2|TRBV28|NA|NA
CASSLGAGRGPVYGYTF
TGTGCCAGCAGTTTGGGGGCGGGTCGCGGCCCGGTCTATGGCTACACCTTC
>TRBJ1-2|TRBV7-9|TRBD1|NA
CASSSLESAGGKDGYTF
TGTGCCAGCAGCTCACTCGAATCTGCAGGGGGAAAAGATGGCTACACCTTC
>TRBJ2-7|TRBV9|NA|NA
CASSEKDDFTYEQYF
TGTGCCAGCAGCGAAAAAGACGACTTTACCTACGAGCAGTACTTC
>TRBJ2-2|TRBV2|TRBD1|few
CASSTQGAVSTGELFF
TGTGCCAGCAGTACACAGGGGGCGGTCAGCACCGGGGAGCTGTTTTTT